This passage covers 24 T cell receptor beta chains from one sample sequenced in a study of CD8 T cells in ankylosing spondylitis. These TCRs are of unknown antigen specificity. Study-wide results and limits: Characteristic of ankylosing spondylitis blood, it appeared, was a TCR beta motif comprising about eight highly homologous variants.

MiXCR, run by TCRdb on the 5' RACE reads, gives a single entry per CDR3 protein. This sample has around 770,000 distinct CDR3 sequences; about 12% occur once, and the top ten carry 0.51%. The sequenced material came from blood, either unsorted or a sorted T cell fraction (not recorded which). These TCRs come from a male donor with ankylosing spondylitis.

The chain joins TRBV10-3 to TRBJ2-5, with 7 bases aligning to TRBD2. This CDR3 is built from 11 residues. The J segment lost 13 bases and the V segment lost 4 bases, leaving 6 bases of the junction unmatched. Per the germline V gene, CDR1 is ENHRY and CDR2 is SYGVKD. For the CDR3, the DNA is TGTGCCATCAGTGCGGGGAGGGCCTGGTACTTC. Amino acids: CAISAGRAWYF.

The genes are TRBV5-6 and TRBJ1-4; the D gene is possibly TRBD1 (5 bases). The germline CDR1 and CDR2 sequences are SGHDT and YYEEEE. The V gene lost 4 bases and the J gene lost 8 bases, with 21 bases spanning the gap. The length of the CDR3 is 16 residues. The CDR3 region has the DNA TGTGCCAGCAGCACGCTGGGGGAGGCCCACCGGGAAAAACTGTTTTTT. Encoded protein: CASSTLGEAHREKLFF.

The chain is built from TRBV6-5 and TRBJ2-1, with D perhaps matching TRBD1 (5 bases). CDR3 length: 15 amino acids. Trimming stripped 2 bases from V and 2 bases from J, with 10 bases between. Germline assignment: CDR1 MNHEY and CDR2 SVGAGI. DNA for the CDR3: TGTGCCAGCAGTTACAGGTGGGGCGCCTACAATGAGCAGTTCTTC. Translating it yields CASSYRWGAYNEQFF.

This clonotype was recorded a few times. CDR3 in DNA: TGTGCCAGCAGCTACTCCCCGGAGGGTACGCAGTATTTT. Translating gives CASSYSPEGTQYF. The chain combines TRBV11-2 with TRBJ2-3; TRBD2 might be the D (6 bases). Germline values: CDR1 SGHAT, CDR2 FQNNGV. V lost 4 bases and J lost 8, with 13 bases in between. This CDR3 is built from 13 residues.

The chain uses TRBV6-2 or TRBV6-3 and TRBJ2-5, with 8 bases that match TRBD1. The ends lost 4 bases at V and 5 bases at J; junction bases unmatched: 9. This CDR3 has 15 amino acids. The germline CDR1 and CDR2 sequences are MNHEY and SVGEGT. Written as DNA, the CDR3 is TGTGCCAGCAGTTCTAGACAGGGGATAAAGGAGACCCAGTACTTC. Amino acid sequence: CASSSRQGIKETQYF.

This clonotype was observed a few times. The CDR3 region has the DNA TGCGCCAGCAGCCAAGCGAAATTCCCAAATCAGCCCCAGCATTTT. Protein sequence: CASSQAKFPNQPQHF. The chain uses TRBV4-3 and TRBJ1-5; D not certain. The CDR3 length is 15 residues. Germline V gene lookup returns CDR1 LGHNA and CDR2 YSLEER. Trimming took off 1 base at V and 4 bases at J, with 11 bases between the two ends.

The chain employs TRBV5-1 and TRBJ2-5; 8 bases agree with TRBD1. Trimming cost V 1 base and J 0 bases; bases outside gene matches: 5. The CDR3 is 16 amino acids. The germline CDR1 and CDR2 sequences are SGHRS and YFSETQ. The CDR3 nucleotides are TGCGCCAGCAGCTTGCTAGGGACAGGTGACCAAGAGACCCAGTACTTC. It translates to CASSLLGTGDQETQYF.

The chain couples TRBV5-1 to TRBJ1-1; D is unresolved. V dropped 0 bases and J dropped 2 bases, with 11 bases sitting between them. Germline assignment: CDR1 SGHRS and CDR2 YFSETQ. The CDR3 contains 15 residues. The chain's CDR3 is CASSLGFGINTEAFF. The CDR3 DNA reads TGCGCCAGCAGCTTGGGATTCGGGATTAACACTGAAGCTTTCTTT.

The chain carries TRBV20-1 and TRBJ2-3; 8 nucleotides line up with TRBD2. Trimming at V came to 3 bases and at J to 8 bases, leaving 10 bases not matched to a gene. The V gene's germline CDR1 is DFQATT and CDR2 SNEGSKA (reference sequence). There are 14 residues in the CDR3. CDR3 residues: CSASFGGAGGTQYF. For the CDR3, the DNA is TGCAGTGCTAGCTTCGGAGGGGCGGGAGGTACGCAGTATTTT.

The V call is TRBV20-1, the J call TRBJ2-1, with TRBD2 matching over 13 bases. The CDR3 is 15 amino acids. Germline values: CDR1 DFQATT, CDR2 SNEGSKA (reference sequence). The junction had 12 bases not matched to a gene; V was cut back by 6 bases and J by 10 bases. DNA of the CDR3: TGCAGTGCCTCGACGACTAGCGGGAGGATCGGGGAGCAGTTCTTC. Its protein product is CSASTTSGRIGEQFF.

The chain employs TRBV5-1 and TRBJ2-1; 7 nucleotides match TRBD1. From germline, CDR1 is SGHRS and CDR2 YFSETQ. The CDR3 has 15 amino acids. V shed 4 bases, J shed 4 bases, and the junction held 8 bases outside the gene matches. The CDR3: CASSQPGQQYNEQFF. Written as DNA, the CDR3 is TGCGCCAGCAGCCAACCGGGACAGCAATACAATGAGCAGTTCTTC.

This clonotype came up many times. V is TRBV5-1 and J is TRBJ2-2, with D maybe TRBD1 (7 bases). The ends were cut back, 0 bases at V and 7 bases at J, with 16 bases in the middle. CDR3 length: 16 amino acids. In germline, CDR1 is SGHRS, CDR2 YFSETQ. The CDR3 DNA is TGCGCCAGCAGCTTGGAGGGGGCGGGAATCAACGGGGAGCTGTTTTTT. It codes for CASSLEGAGINGELFF.

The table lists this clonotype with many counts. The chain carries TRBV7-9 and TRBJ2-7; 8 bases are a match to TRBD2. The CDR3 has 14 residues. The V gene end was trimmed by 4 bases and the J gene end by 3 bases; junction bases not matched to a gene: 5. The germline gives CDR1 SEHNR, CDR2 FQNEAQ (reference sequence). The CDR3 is CASSSQREYYEQYF. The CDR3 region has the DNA TGTGCCAGCAGCTCCCAGCGGGAGTACTACGAGCAGTACTTC.

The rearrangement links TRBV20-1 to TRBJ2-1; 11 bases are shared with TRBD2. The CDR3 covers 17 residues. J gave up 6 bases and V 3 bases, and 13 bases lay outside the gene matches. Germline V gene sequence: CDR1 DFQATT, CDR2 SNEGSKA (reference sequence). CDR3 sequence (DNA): TGCAGTGCTAGGGCCTTTAACCTAGCGGGAGGTGGCAATGAGCAGTTCTTC. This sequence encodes CSARAFNLAGGGNEQFF.

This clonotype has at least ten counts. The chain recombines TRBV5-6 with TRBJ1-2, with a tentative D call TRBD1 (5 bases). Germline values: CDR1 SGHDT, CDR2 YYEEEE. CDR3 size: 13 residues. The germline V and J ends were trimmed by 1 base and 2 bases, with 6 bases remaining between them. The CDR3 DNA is TGTGCCAGCAGCTTGCCAGGGAACTATGGCTACACCTTC. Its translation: CASSLPGNYGYTF.

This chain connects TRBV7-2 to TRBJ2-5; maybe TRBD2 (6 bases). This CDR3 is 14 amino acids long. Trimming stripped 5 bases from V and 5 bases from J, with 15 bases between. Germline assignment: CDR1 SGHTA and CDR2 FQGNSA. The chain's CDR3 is CASSRTTPRETQYF. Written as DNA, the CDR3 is TGTGCCAGCAGCCGGACTACCCCCAGGGAGACCCAGTACTTC. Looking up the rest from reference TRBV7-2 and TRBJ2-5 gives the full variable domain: GAGVSQSPSNKVTEKGKDVELRCDPISGHTALYWYRQSLGQGLEFLIYFQGNSAPDKSGLPSDRFSAERTGGSVSTLTIQRTQQEDSAVYLCASSRTTPRETQYFGPGTRLLVL.

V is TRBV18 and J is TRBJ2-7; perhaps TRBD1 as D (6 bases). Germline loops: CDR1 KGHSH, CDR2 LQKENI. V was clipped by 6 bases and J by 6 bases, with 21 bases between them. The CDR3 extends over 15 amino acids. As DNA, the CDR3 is TGTGCCAGCTCCCTCAGGACAGCCCCCTTCGGCGAGCAGTACTTC. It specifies CASSLRTAPFGEQYF.

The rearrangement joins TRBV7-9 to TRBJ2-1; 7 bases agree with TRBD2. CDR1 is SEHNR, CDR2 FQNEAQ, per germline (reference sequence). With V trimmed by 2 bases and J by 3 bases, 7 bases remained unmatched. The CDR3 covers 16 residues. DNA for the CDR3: TGTGCCAGCAGCTTAATGCGGGAGCATGGCTACAATGAGCAGTTCTTC. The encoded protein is CASSLMREHGYNEQFF.

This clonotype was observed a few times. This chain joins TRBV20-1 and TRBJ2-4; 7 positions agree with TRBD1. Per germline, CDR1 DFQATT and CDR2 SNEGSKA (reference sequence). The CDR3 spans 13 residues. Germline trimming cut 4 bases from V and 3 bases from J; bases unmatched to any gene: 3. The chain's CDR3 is CSAKDRFKNIQYF. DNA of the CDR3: TGCAGTGCTAAGGACAGGTTCAAAAACATTCAGTACTTC.

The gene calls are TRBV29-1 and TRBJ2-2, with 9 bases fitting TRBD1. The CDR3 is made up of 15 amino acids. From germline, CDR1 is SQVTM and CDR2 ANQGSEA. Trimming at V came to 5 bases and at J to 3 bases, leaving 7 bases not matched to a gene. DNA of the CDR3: TGCAGCGTTTCGGGACAGGGCGGGGACACCGGGGAGCTGTTTTTT. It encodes CSVSGQGGDTGELFF.

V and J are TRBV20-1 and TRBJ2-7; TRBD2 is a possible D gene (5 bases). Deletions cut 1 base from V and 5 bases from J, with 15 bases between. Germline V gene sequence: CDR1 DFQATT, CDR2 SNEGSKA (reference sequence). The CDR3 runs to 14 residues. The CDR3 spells CSARVATRAHEQYF. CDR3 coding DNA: TGCAGTGCTAGAGTAGCGACTCGGGCCCACGAGCAGTACTTC.

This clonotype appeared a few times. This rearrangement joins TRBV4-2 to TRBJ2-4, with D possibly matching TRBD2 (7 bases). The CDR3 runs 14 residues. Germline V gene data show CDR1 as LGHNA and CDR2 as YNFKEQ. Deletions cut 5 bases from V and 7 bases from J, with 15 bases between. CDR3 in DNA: TGTGCCAGCAGCAAGGGGGAGGGCAACAACATTCAGTACTTC. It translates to CASSKGEGNNIQYF.

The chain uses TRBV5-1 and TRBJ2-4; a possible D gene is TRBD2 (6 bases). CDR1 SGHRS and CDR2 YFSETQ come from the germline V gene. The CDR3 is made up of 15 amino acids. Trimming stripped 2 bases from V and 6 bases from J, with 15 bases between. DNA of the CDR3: TGCGCCAGCAGCTTAAGTGGGGGGTCGTTAAACATTCAGTACTTC. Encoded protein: CASSLSGGSLNIQYF.

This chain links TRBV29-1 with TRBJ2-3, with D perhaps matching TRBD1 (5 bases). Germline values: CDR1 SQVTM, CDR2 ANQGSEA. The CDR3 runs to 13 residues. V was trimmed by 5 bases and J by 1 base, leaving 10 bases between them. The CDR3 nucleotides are TGCAGCGTTCTCCAGGGCGGCACAGATACGCAGTATTTT. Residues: CSVLQGGTDTQYF.